This entry describes one TCR beta chain. Antigen: not known. The CDR3 length is 17 residues. Losses at the gene ends were 8 bases for V and 1 base for J; bases not matched to a gene: 15. CDR1 is MGHDK and CDR2 is SYGVNS in the germline V gene. The data were obtained in a study of T cell repertoires in cytomegalovirus infection. Study-wide background: Matching HLA type, along with CMV infection, was indicated by public TCR beta signatures.

TCRdb reanalysed the reads using MiXCR and keeps one entry per CDR3 protein. The sample includes approximately 25,000 distinct CDR3 sequences, under 20% seen only once; the top ten take roughly 80%. The input for sequencing was CD8+ T cells from cultured PBMCs, taken from culture after CMV antigen stimulation. This receptor was obtained from a human donor in good health (CMV status not recorded). Some clones in this sample may be carry-over from other donors' samples. This chain uses TRBV25-1 with TRBJ2-5; the match to TRBD2 covers 8 bases. In DNA form, the CDR3 reads TGTGCCAGCTTTCGACGGGGGCGGGAGGTTATCCAAGAGACCCAGTACTTC. As protein: CASFRRGREVIQETQYF.